The source of this TCR beta chain is a study of identical twins. MiXCR was run by TCRdb on the 5' RACE reads, yielding one entry per CDR3 protein. In the table there are around 480,000 distinct CDR3 sequences, roughly 13% of which are singletons. Germline CDR1 SNHLY, CDR2 FYNNEI. This CDR3 comprises 13 residues. With 10 bases removed from V and 0 bases from J, the gap between germline ends came to 12 bases. The data also belong to a second study, concerning yellow fever vaccine responses in identical twins.

The chain recombines TRBV2 with TRBJ1-1, with D possibly being TRBD1 (6 bases). The receptor was derived from a woman younger than 30 in good health. Sequencing used CD4+ T cells sorted from blood. The CDR3 DNA sequence: TGTGCCACCGGACAGTCCATGAACACTGAAGCTTTCTTT. Amino acids: CATGQSMNTEAFF.